A single sample is the source of the 32 T cell receptor beta chains below, sequenced in a study of T-cell memory formation after mild COVID-19. TCRdb reprocessed the 5' RACE reads via MiXCR and lists one record per CDR3 protein. The table shows a few hundred thousand distinct CDR3 sequences, with roughly 24% occurring only once. The sequenced material came from PBMCs or a T cell subset sorted from them (not recorded which). All receptors come from an adult woman who had mild COVID-19 (a few samples of this study predate the infection). Cell type and time point are not known.

This clonotype was seen only a few times. This sequence joins TRBV12-3 or TRBV12-4 and TRBJ1-3, with 7 nucleotides matching TRBD1. V was pared by 5 bases and J by 0 bases, with 1 base of the junction left unmatched. This CDR3 region has 14 residues. This chain's CDR3 is CASSHRGSGNTIYF. CDR3 DNA sequence: TGTGCCAGCAGTCACAGGGGCTCTGGAAACACCATATATTTT.

This chain connects TRBV20-1 to TRBJ1-1; TRBD1 is a possible D gene (6 bases). Trimming shortened V by 4 bases and J by 1 base, and 13 bases separated the two germline ends. The CDR3 is 14 residues long. Looked up from germline, CDR1 is DFQATT and CDR2 is SNEGSKA (reference sequence). The CDR3 spells CSAIRGGGNTEAFF. DNA of the CDR3: TGCAGTGCTATTCGGGGGGGCGGGAACACTGAAGCTTTCTTT.

V and J are TRBV5-4 and TRBJ2-7, with D maybe TRBD2 (5 bases). Trimming left V 2 bases short and J 1 base short, with 10 bases between. The CDR3 runs 14 residues. Germline lookup yields CDR1 SGHNT and CDR2 YYREEE (reference sequence). This CDR3 is CASSFYWRSYEQYF. CDR3 coding DNA: TGTGCCAGCAGCTTTTACTGGAGGTCCTACGAGCAGTACTTC. Drawing the rest from reference TRBV5-4 and TRBJ2-7, the complete variable domain is ETGVTQSPTHLIKTRGQQVTLRCSSQSGHNTVSWYQQALGQGPQFIFQYYREEENGRGNFPPRFSGLQFPNYSSELNVNALELDDSALYLCASSFYWRSYEQYFGPGTRLTVT.

The chain combines TRBV10-3 with TRBJ2-2; perhaps TRBD1 as D (6 bases). The CDR3 loop spans 15 amino acids. Between the trimmed V and J ends, which lost 10 bases and 2 bases, there was a span of 17 bases. Germline V gene lookup returns CDR1 ENHRY and CDR2 SYGVKD. For the CDR3, the DNA is TGTGCCACCCTCACAGGGCTCTTAAACACCGGGGAGCTGTTTTTT. Translating gives CATLTGLLNTGELFF.

This clonotype was counted ten times or more. The chain employs TRBV14 and TRBJ2-2; D possibly corresponds to TRBD1 (5 bases). In germline, CDR1 is SGHDN, CDR2 FVKESK. With 2 bases removed from V and 5 bases from J, the gap between germline ends came to 12 bases. The CDR3 consists of 15 residues. CDR3 sequence: CASSQIRGQTGELFF. The CDR3 region has the DNA TGTGCCAGCAGCCAAATTCGCGGACAAACCGGGGAGCTGTTTTTT.

This clonotype appeared a few times. The rearrangement links TRBV29-1 to TRBJ2-1; D gene uncertain. The CDR3 contains 16 residues. Per germline, CDR1 SQVTM and CDR2 ANQGSEA. V dropped 0 bases and J dropped 1 base, with 13 bases sitting between them. CDR3 sequence reads: CSVEEARSMSYNEQFF. The CDR3 DNA reads TGCAGCGTTGAAGAGGCGCGAAGTATGTCCTACAATGAGCAGTTCTTC.

V is TRBV16 and J is TRBJ1-1; tentatively, D is TRBD1 (5 bases). Germline CDR1 reads KGHSY; CDR2 reads FQNENV. The CDR3 runs 15 residues. The V gene lost 4 bases and the J gene lost 2 bases, with 14 bases spanning the gap. CDR3 sequence reads: CASSRRMGGNTEAFF. CDR3 DNA: TGTGCCAGCAGCCGCAGAATGGGGGGAAACACTGAAGCTTTCTTT. Supplemented by reference TRBV16 and TRBJ1-1, the full variable domain reads GEEVAQTPKHLVRGEGQKAKLYCAPIKGHSYVFWYQQVLKNEFKFLISFQNENVFDETGMPKERFSAKCLPNSPCSLEIQATKLEDSAVYFCASSRRMGGNTEAFFGQGTRLTVV.

This chain joins TRBV20-1 and TRBJ1-1; the D is unclear. Germline V gene sequence: CDR1 DFQATT, CDR2 SNEGSKA (reference sequence). The V gene lost 8 bases and the J gene lost 0 bases, with 13 bases spanning the gap. The CDR3 has 13 residues. The CDR3 sequence: CSLGVTLNTEAFF. Written as DNA, the CDR3 is TGCAGTCTAGGTGTGACCCTGAACACTGAAGCTTTCTTT.

This chain links TRBV18 with TRBJ2-7; TRBD1 matches at 7 bases. Germline-derived CDR1 and CDR2 are KGHSH and LQKENI. The CDR3 runs 14 residues. V was pared by 5 bases and J by 3 bases, with 7 bases of the junction left unmatched. The CDR3 bases are TGTGCCAGCTCAAAATCCGGGACAGACTACGAGCAGTACTTC. Its protein product is CASSKSGTDYEQYF.

This clonotype has just a few counts. The V and J genes are TRBV28 and TRBJ1-2, with a tentative D call TRBD1 (5 bases). The CDR3 totals 14 residues. V dropped 8 bases and J dropped 4 bases, with 17 bases sitting between them. Germline V gene data show CDR1 as MDHEN and CDR2 as SYDVKM. DNA of the CDR3: TGTGCCAGCTTTACGCTGGGACTTATCTATGGCTACACCTTC. The encoded protein is CASFTLGLIYGYTF.

The chain couples TRBV7-6 to TRBJ1-2, with 10 bases that match TRBD1. J lost 6 bases, V lost 5 bases, and 6 bases had no gene match. The CDR3 has 14 residues. The germline V gene has CDR1 SGHVS and CDR2 FNYEAQ. CDR3 amino acids: CASSPGQGPNGYTF. DNA for the CDR3: TGTGCCAGCAGCCCGGGACAGGGGCCTAATGGCTACACCTTC.

This chain links TRBV20-1 with TRBJ2-7, with TRBD1 identical over 8 bases. The CDR3 contains 13 residues. The germline V gene has CDR1 DFQATT and CDR2 SNEGSKA (reference sequence). Trimming cost V 2 bases and J 2 bases; bases outside gene matches: 2. The CDR3 region is CSARRTGTYEQYF. In DNA form, the CDR3 reads TGCAGTGCTAGACGGACAGGGACCTACGAGCAGTACTTC.

The rearrangement joins TRBV20-1 to TRBJ2-7; 8 nucleotides match TRBD1. Germline trimming cut 6 bases from V and 6 bases from J; bases unmatched to any gene: 10. CDR3 length: 13 residues. CDR1 is DFQATT, CDR2 SNEGSKA, per germline (reference sequence). CDR3 region: CSAPRTGIGEQYF. CDR3 nucleotides: TGCAGTGCCCCTAGGACAGGGATAGGCGAGCAGTACTTC.

The table lists this clonotype with a few counts. The chain employs TRBV5-1 and TRBJ2-2; D unresolved. The length of the CDR3 is 16 residues. CDR1 and CDR2 (germline): SGHRS, YFSETQ. The V and J ends lost 0 bases and 0 bases respectively, with 9 bases between them. The CDR3 DNA sequence: TGCGCCAGCAGCTTGGAGCGACAAGCGAACACCGGGGAGCTGTTTTTT. Translated, it gives CASSLERQANTGELFF.

The chain uses TRBV30 and TRBJ2-7; no clear D. V was clipped by 4 bases and J by 1 base, with 11 bases between them. This CDR3 region has 13 residues. Germline V gene lookup returns CDR1 GTSNPN and CDR2 SVGIG (reference sequence). This CDR3 reads CAWNGVRSYEQYF. The CDR3 region has the DNA TGTGCCTGGAACGGAGTCAGATCCTACGAGCAGTACTTC. Combining the CDR3 with reference TRBV30 and TRBJ2-7 gives the whole variable domain SQTIHQWPATLVQPVGSPLSLECTVEGTSNPNLYWYRQAAGRGLQLLFYSVGIGQISSEVPQNLSASRPQDRQFILSSKKLLLSDSGFYLCAWNGVRSYEQYFGPGTRLTVT.

The chain joins TRBV4-3 to TRBJ2-4; 9 bases are a match to TRBD1. CDR3 size: 15 residues. The trim removed 1 base at V and 7 bases at J, leaving 5 bases unmatched. Germline values: CDR1 LGHNA, CDR2 YSLEER. The CDR3 loop is CASSQAQGAGNIQYF. The CDR3 nucleotides are TGCGCCAGCAGCCAAGCACAGGGGGCTGGGAACATTCAGTACTTC.

V and J are TRBV3-1 and TRBJ2-1; TRBD1 agrees at 10 bases. After removal of 1 base from V and 2 bases from J, the junction contained 8 bases not matched to a gene. The CDR3 totals 18 residues. Germline CDR1 reads LGHDT; CDR2 reads YNNKEL (reference sequence). This CDR3 is CASSQGFTGQGTYNEQFF. CDR3 bases: TGTGCCAGCAGCCAAGGATTCACGGGACAGGGGACCTACAATGAGCAGTTCTTC.

The chain links TRBV5-1 to TRBJ2-5; 9 bases map to TRBD1. V was clipped by 4 bases and J by 5 bases; unmatched bases: 9. CDR1 and CDR2 (germline): SGHRS, YFSETQ. This CDR3 has 15 amino acids. CDR3 sequence: CASSLSGTGSETQYF. CDR3 bases: TGCGCCAGCAGCCTCTCCGGGACAGGGTCGGAGACCCAGTACTTC.

The rearrangement links TRBV19 to TRBJ1-6; no firm D call. This CDR3 has 18 residues. Looked up from germline, CDR1 is LNHDA and CDR2 is SQIVND (reference sequence). The germline V and J ends were trimmed by 4 bases and 1 base, with 17 bases remaining between them. CDR3 sequence: CASSSGAFRWSYNSPLHF. In nucleotides, the CDR3 is TGTGCCAGTAGTAGTGGAGCTTTCAGGTGGTCCTATAATTCACCCCTCCACTTT. The full variable domain, its missing parts supplied by reference TRBV19 and TRBJ1-6, is DGGITQSPKYLFRKEGQNVTLSCEQNLNHDAMYWYRQDPGQGLRLIYYSQIVNDFQKGDIAEGYSVSREKKESFPLTVTSAQKNPTAFYLCASSSGAFRWSYNSPLHFGNGTRLTVT.

The chain combines TRBV7-9 with TRBJ1-4; 7 bases are a match to TRBD1. The J segment lost 6 bases and the V segment lost 0 bases, leaving 1 base of the junction unmatched. Germline V gene sequence: CDR1 SEHNR, CDR2 FQNEAQ (reference sequence). The CDR3 loop spans 14 amino acids. CDR3 bases: TGTGCCAGCAGCTTAGCAGGGGGCCATGAAAAACTGTTTTTT. This encodes CASSLAGGHEKLFF.

The V and J genes are TRBV27 and TRBJ2-1; TRBD1 agrees at 9 bases. The CDR3 contains 15 residues. CDR1 and CDR2 from the germline V gene are MNHEY and SMNVEV (reference sequence). V was pared by 3 bases and J by 6 bases, with 6 bases of the junction left unmatched. The CDR3 coding sequence is TGTGCCAGCAGTTTCCGACAGGGGGTAGGCAATGAGCAGTTCTTC. Translation gives CASSFRQGVGNEQFF.

The chain uses TRBV12-3 or TRBV12-4 and TRBJ2-2, with D perhaps matching TRBD1 (5 bases). The CDR3 has 14 residues. Trimming shortened V by 6 bases and J by 1 base, and 9 bases separated the two germline ends. CDR3 nucleotide sequence: TGTGCCAGCAGCCAACAGGAGAACACCGGGGAGCTGTTTTTT. It codes for CASSQQENTGELFF.

There are a few counts of this clonotype. The V and J genes are TRBV27 and TRBJ2-5; 7 nucleotides line up with TRBD1. CDR3 length equals 12 residues. The germline gives CDR1 MNHEY, CDR2 SMNVEV (reference sequence). V gave up 6 bases and J gave up 4 bases; unmatched junction bases: 2. CDR3 residues: CASRNRGETQYF. Here the CDR3 DNA reads TGTGCCAGCAGGAACAGGGGAGAGACCCAGTACTTC.

V usage is TRBV5-1 and J usage is TRBJ1-1, with 8 bases matching TRBD1. The CDR3 spans 14 residues. Trimming cost V 0 bases and J 6 bases; bases outside gene matches: 4. Germline CDR1 and CDR2: SGHRS and YFSETQ. The CDR3, as DNA: TGCGCCAGCAGCTTGGCAGGGGGCAGCGCTGAAGCTTTCTTT. It encodes CASSLAGGSAEAFF.

The J gene is TRBJ1-1, the V gene TRBV5-1; weak D call: TRBD1 (5 bases). Germline V lookup: CDR1 SGHRS, CDR2 YFSETQ. The V end lost 3 bases, the J end lost 3 bases, and 12 bases lay between the germline ends. There are 14 residues in the CDR3. The CDR3 DNA reads TGCGCCAGCAGCTCCCAGGGTATGGACACTGAAGCTTTCTTT. Its translation: CASSSQGMDTEAFF.

This clonotype was recorded a few times. The chain employs TRBV3-1 and TRBJ1-2; no firm D call. The V gene lost 1 base and the J gene lost 3 bases, with 15 bases spanning the gap. Per the germline V gene, CDR1 is LGHDT and CDR2 is YNNKEL (reference sequence). CDR3 size: 16 residues. The DNA for the CDR3 is TGTGCCAGCAGCCAAGGTCTGGGTGTTTCATACTATGGCTACACCTTC. Amino acids: CASSQGLGVSYYGYTF. Full variable domain (missing parts from reference TRBV3-1 and TRBJ1-2): DTAVSQTPKYLVTQMGNDKSIKCEQNLGHDTMYWYKQDSKKFLKIMFSYNNKELIINETVPNRFSPKSPDKAHLNLHINSLELGDSAVYFCASSQGLGVSYYGYTFGSGTRLTVV.

This clonotype was counted between two and nine times. The chain couples TRBV24-1 to TRBJ1-2, with D hard to call. Trimming pared 3 bases from V and 3 bases from J, leaving 7 bases between. This CDR3 has 13 amino acids. Germline V gene lookup returns CDR1 KGHDR and CDR2 SFDVKD. The CDR3 region has the DNA TGTGCCACCAGTGATCCGCCGGACTATGGCTACACCTTC. Its protein is CATSDPPDYGYTF.

As for this clonotype: No conserved phenylalanine or tryptophan is present at the end of the CDR3, so a read error is the likely explanation. This sequence joins TRBV15 and TRBJ2-1; the match to TRBD2 covers 10 bases. The CDR3 consists of 16 residues. V gave up 0 bases and J gave up 12 bases; unmatched junction bases: 11. CDR1 is LNHNV and CDR2 is YYDKDF in the germline V gene (reference sequence). The CDR3 sequence is CATSRDLGASGRRQFL. The CDR3 bases are TGTGCCACCAGCAGAGATCTGGGAGCTAGCGGGAGAAGGCAGTTCTTA.

This clonotype has more than one count but fewer than ten. The chain has TRBV11-2 and TRBJ2-4; the D gene is possibly TRBD2 (5 bases). Per germline, CDR1 SGHAT and CDR2 FQNNGV. The CDR3 loop spans 14 amino acids. V was clipped by 2 bases and J by 8 bases, with 13 bases between them. The CDR3 sequence: CASSLQVSADIQYF. The CDR3 DNA follows: TGTGCCAGCAGCTTACAGGTTTCAGCGGACATTCAGTACTTC.

The gene calls are TRBV7-2 and TRBJ2-7; no reliable D call. The germline V and J ends were trimmed by 5 bases and 3 bases, with 11 bases remaining between them. The CDR3 is 13 amino acids. The germline V gene encodes CDR1 SGHTA and CDR2 FQGNSA. The CDR3 coding sequence is TGTGCCAGCAGCCACGGGCAGATCTACGAGCAGTACTTC. The encoded protein is CASSHGQIYEQYF.

This sequence joins TRBV27 and TRBJ1-4, with D perhaps TRBD1 (5 bases). Trimming shortened V by 3 bases and J by 4 bases, and 12 bases separated the two germline ends. The germline gives CDR1 MNHEY, CDR2 SMNVEV (reference sequence). The CDR3 is 15 amino acids. CDR3 sequence (DNA): TGTGCCAGCAGTTTGTCTACAGGAGATAATGAAAAACTGTTTTTT. Translated, it gives CASSLSTGDNEKLFF. Full variable domain (missing parts from reference TRBV27 and TRBJ1-4): EAQVTQNPRYLITVTGKKLTVTCSQNMNHEYMSWYRQDPGLGLRQIYYSMNVEVTDKGDVPEGYKVSRKEKRNFPLILESPSPNQTSLYFCASSLSTGDNEKLFFGSGTQLSVL.

The table lists this clonotype with many counts. The V call is TRBV4-2, the J call TRBJ2-1; 15 bases agree with TRBD2. CDR3 length equals 15 residues. Germline assignment: CDR1 LGHNA and CDR2 YNFKEQ. V was clipped by 4 bases and J by 9 bases; unmatched bases: 4. CDR3 loop: CASSRTSGGALEQFF. CDR3 DNA: TGTGCCAGCAGCCGGACTAGCGGGGGGGCCCTTGAGCAGTTCTTC.